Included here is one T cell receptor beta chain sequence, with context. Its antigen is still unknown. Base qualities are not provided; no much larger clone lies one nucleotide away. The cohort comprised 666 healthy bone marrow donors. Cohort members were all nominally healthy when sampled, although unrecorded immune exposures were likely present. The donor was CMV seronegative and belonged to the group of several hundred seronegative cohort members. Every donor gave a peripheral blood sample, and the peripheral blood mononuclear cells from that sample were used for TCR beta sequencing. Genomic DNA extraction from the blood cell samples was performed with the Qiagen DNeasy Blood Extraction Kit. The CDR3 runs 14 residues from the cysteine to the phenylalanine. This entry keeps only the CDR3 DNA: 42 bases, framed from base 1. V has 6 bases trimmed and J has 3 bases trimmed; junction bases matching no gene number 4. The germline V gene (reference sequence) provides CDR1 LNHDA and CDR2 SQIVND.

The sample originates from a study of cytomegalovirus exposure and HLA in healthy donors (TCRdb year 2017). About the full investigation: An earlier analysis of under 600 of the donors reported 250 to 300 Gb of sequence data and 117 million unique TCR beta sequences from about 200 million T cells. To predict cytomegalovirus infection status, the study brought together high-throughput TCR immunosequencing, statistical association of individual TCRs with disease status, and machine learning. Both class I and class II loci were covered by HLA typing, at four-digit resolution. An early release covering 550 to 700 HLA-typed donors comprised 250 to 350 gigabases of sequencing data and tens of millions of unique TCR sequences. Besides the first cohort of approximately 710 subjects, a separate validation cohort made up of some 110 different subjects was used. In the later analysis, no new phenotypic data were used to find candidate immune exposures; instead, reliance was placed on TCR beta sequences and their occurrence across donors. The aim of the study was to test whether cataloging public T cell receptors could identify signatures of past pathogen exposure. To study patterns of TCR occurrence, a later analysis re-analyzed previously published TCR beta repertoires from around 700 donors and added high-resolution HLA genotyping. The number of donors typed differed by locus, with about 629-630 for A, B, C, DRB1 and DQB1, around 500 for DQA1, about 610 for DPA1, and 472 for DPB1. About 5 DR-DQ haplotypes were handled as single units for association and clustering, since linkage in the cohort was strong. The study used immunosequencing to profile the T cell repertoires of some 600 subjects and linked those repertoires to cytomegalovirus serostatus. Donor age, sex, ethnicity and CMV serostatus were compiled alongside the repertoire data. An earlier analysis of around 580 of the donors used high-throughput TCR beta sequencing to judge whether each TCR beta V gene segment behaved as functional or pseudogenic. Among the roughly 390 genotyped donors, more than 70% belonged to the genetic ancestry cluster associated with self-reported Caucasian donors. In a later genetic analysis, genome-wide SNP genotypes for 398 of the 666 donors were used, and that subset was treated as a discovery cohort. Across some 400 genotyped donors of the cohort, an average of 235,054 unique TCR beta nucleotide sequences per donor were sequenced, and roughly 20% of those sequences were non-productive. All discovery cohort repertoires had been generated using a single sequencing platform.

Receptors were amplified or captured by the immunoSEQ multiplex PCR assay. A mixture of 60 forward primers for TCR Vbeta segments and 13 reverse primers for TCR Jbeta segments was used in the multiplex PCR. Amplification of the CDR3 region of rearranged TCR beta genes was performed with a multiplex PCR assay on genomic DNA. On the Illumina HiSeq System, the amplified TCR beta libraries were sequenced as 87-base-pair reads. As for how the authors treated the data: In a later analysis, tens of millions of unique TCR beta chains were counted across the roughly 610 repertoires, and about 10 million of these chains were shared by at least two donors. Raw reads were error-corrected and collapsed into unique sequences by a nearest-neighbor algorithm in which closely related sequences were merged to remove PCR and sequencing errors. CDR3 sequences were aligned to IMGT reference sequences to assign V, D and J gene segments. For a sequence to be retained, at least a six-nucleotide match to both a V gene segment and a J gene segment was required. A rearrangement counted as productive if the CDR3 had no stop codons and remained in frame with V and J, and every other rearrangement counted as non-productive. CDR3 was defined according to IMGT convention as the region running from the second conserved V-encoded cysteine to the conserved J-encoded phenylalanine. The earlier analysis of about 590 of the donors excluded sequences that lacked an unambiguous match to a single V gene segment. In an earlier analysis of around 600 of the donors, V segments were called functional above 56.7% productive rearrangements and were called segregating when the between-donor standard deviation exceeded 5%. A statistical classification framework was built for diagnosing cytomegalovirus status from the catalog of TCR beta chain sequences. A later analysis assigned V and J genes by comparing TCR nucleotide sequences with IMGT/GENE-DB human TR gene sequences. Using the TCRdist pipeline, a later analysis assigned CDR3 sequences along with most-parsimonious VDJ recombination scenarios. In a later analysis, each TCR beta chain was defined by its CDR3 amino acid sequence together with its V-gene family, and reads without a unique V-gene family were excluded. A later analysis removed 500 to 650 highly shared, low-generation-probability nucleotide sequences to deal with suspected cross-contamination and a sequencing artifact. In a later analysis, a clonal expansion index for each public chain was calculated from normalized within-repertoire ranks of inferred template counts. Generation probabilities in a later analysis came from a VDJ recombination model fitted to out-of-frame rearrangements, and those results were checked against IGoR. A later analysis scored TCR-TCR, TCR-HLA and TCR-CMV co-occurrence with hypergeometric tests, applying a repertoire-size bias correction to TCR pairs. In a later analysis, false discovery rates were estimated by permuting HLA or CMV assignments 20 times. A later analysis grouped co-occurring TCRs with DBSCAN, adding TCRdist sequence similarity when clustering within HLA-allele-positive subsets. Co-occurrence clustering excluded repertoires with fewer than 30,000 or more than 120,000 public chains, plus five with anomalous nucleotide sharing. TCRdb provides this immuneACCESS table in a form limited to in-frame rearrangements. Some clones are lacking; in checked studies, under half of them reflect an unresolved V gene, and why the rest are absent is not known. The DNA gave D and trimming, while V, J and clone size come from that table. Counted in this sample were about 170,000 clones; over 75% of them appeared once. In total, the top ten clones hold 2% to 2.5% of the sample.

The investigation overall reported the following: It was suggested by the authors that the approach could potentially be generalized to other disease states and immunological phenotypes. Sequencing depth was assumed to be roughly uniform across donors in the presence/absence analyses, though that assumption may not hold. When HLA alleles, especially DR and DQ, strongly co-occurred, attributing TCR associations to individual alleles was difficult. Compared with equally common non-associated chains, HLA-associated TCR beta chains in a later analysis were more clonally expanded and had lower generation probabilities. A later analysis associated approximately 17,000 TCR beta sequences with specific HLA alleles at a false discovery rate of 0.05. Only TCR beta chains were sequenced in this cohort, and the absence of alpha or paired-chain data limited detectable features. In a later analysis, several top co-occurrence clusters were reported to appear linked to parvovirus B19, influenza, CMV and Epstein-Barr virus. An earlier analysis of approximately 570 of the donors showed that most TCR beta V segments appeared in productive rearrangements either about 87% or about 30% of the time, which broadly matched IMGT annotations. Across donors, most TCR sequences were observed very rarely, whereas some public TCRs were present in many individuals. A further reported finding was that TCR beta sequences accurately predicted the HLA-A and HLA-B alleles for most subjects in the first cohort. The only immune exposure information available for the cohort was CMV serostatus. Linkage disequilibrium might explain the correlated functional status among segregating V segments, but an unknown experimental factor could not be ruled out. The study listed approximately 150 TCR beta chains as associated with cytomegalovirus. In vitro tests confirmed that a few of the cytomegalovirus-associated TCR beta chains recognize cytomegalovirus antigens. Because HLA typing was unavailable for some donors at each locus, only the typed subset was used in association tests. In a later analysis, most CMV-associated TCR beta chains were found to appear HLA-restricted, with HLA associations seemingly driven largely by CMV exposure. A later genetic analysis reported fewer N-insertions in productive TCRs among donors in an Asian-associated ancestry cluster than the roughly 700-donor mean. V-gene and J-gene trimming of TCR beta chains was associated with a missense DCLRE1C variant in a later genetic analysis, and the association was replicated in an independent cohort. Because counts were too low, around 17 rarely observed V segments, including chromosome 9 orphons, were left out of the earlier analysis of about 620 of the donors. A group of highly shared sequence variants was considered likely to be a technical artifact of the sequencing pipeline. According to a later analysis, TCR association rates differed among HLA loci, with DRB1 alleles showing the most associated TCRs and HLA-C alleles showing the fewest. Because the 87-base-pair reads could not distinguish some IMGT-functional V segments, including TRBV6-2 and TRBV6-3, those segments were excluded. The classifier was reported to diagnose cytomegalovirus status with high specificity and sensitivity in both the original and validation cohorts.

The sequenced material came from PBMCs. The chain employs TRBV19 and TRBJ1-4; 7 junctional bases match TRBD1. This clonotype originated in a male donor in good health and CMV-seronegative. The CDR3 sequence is CASSITGANEKLFF. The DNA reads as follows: TGTGCCAGTAGCATCACAGGGGCTAATGAAAAACTGTTTTTT.